One T cell receptor beta chain is described in this entry. Its antigen remains unidentified. The sample originates from a study of post-analysis software for immune sequencing data. Study summary: The patients showed relapsing-remitting, secondary progressive and progressive-relapsing multiple sclerosis courses.

Study outcomes and limitations: The normalized Chao1 diversity of multiple sclerosis patients was significantly lower than that of controls. Clustering by F measure revealed strong co-clustering among samples prepared together in one batch. In patients, TRBV5-6, TRBV5-1 and TRBV20-1 belonged to about five TRBV segments found more frequently than in controls.

Every TCR beta cDNA library bore unique molecular identifiers. Yield was roughly 0.5 million cDNA molecules from roughly 0.93 to 9.6 million T cells. TCRdb processed the PCR reads anew with MiXCR; each CDR3 protein has one entry. The table records about 460,000 distinct CDR3 sequences, under 55% of them present only once. Germline V lookup: CDR1 LGHDT, CDR2 YNNKEL (reference sequence). The CDR3 has 11 amino acids. J was trimmed by 11 bases and V by 4 bases; bases with no gene match: 3. The TCR comes from a girl aged 5-17 years with multiple sclerosis. The sequenced sample consisted of blood. The genes are TRBV3-1 and TRBJ1-2, with 8 bases aligning to TRBD1. The chain's CDR3 is CASSPGGGYTF. DNA for the CDR3: TGTGCCAGCAGCCCAGGGGGCGGATACACCTTC.